Sequencing of this T cell receptor (beta chain) was carried out in a study of regulatory T cells in long-lasting Graves disease. HTBI primers from iRepertoire and Arm-PCR of CDR3 regions yielded the TCR beta libraries. One entry per CDR3 protein results from TCRdb running MiXCR on the multiplex PCR reads. Of fewer than 450,000 distinct CDR3 sequences in the sample, around 24% are singletons; the top ten hold around 24%. In this sample, this clonotype turned up a few times. Time point described: persistent/refractory GD, antithyroid drugs over 5 years with positive TRAb. From PBMCs, RNA was extracted and then used to make the TCR library. Germline assignment: CDR1 LGHDT and CDR2 YNNKEL (reference sequence). With V trimmed by 1 base and J by 13 bases, 10 bases remained unmatched. The CDR3 is 15 amino acids.

The material sequenced was peripheral blood mononuclear cells (PBMCs), taken when the disease was refractory, from a patient treated with antithyroid drugs. The TCR originated in a female donor with Graves disease. This rearrangement joins TRBV3-1 to TRBJ2-6; TRBD1 matches at 7 bases. CDR3 residues: CASSQAGTAPLVLTF. CDR3 nucleotide sequence: TGTGCCAGCAGCCAAGCTGGGACAGCCCCTTTAGTCCTGACTTTC.